The clone carrying this TCR beta chain came up a few times. The antigen remains unidentified. This record comes from a study of post-analysis software for immune sequencing data. Study-wide context: Relapsing-remitting, secondary progressive and progressive-relapsing courses of multiple sclerosis were included.

Findings of the study overall: Strong co-clustering by F measure linked samples that shared a preparation batch. Five TRBV segments, including TRBV5-6, TRBV5-1 and TRBV20-1, were more frequent in patients than controls. Diversity measured as normalized Chao1 was significantly lower in multiple sclerosis patients than in controls.

The CDR3 is 14 amino acids. V was trimmed by 6 bases and J by 4 bases, leaving 12 bases between them. CDR1 is MDHEN and CDR2 is SYDVKM in the germline V gene. Unique molecular identifiers were present in the TCR beta cDNA libraries. Using its own MiXCR run on the PCR reads, TCRdb lists one record per CDR3 protein. The table has 400,000 to 500,000 distinct CDR3 sequences, less than 40% seen once. The sequenced material came from blood. The receptor was derived from a girl aged 2 to 10 with multiple sclerosis. The chain uses TRBV28 and TRBJ1-4; tentatively, D is TRBD1 (5 bases). The CDR3 DNA is TGTGCCAGCAGGTGGGGGAGGATTAATGAAAAACTGTTTTTT. As protein: CASRWGRINEKLFF.